These 13 T cell receptor beta chains share one sample of origin, sequenced in a study of T-cell reconstitution after alpha-beta-depleted transplantation in children. Unique molecular identifiers were used in preparing the TCRbeta library. A single record per CDR3 protein comes from TCRdb applying MiXCR to the PCR reads. The table has hundreds of thousands of distinct CDR3 sequences, approximately 12% seen once. Specimen: PBMCs from the stem cell graft donor, collected from the stem cell graft. The origin of the receptors is a human donor who donated a stem cell graft to a child with combined immunodeficiency.

V is TRBV7-3 and J is TRBJ2-7; perhaps TRBD1 as D (6 bases). CDR1 is SGHTA and CDR2 is FQGTGA in the germline V gene. V lost 4 bases and J 0 bases, leaving 10 bases between the germline ends. This CDR3 contains 14 residues. CDR3 sequence (DNA): TGTGCCAGCAGCTGGGACAAGGGCTCCTACGAGCAGTACTTC. Amino acid sequence: CASSWDKGSYEQYF.

CDR3 sequence (DNA): TGTGCCAGCAGCAAAAAGAGCTCCCAAGAGACCCAGTACTTC. Its protein is CASSKKSSQETQYF. The V call is TRBV21-1, the J call TRBJ2-5. TRBV21-1 is listed as a pseudogene. The CDR3 totals 14 residues.

A few counts support this clonotype. The chain carries TRBV10-3 and TRBJ1-2; no clear D. CDR3 length: 16 amino acids. Germline assignment: CDR1 ENHRY and CDR2 SYGVKD. The germline V and J ends were trimmed by 0 bases and 4 bases, with 15 bases remaining between them. CDR3 sequence reads: CAISESVGQEGYGYTF. The CDR3 DNA sequence: TGTGCCATCAGTGAGTCTGTCGGCCAGGAGGGCTATGGCTACACCTTC.

The chain couples TRBV29-1 to TRBJ2-3; D unclear. Trimming removed 4 bases at V and 2 bases at J, with 4 bases between. CDR3 length: 11 residues. In germline, CDR1 is SQVTM, CDR2 ANQGSEA. The CDR3 DNA reads as TGCAGCGTTGCGAACACAGATACGCAGTATTTT. Translation gives CSVANTDTQYF.

In this sample, this clonotype turned up many times. The gene calls are TRBV29-1 and TRBJ1-1; D may be TRBD1 (5 bases). The CDR3 contains 13 residues. Trimming cost V 3 bases and J 3 bases, with 11 bases left between them. Germline CDR1 and CDR2: SQVTM and ANQGSEA. CDR3 in amino acids: CSVDVGGYTEAFF. The CDR3 nucleotides read TGCAGCGTTGATGTCGGGGGTTACACTGAAGCTTTCTTT. The full variable domain, in which reference TRBV29-1 and TRBJ1-1 provide the parts outside the CDR3, is SAVISQKPSRDICQRGTSLTIQCQVDSQVTMMFWYRQQPGQSLTLIATANQGSEATYESGFVIDKFPISRPNLTFSTLTVSNMSPEDSSIYLCSVDVGGYTEAFFGQGTRLTVV.

This clonotype was seen repeatedly, ten times or more. The gene calls are TRBV20-1 and TRBJ2-1; D perhaps matches TRBD1 (5 bases). There are 15 residues in the CDR3. V was shortened by 6 bases and J by 4 bases, with 19 bases between the two germline ends. The germline V gene has CDR1 DFQATT and CDR2 SNEGSKA (reference sequence). CDR3 loop: CSATLGLSTYNEQFF. CDR3 bases: TGCAGTGCCACCCTGGGGCTATCCACTTACAATGAGCAGTTCTTC.

The V call is TRBV7-9, the J call TRBJ1-2; weak D call: TRBD1 (6 bases). Germline lookup yields CDR1 SEHNR and CDR2 FQNEAQ (reference sequence). The V gene lost 2 bases and the J gene lost 2 bases, with 15 bases spanning the gap. The CDR3 is made up of 16 amino acids. The CDR3 is CASSLKPSTGNYGYTF. The CDR3 DNA sequence: TGTGCCAGCAGCTTAAAACCCTCGACAGGAAACTATGGCTACACCTTC.

V usage is TRBV4-3 and J usage is TRBJ2-7; D possibly corresponds to TRBD1 (6 bases). Germline V gene lookup returns CDR1 LGHNA and CDR2 YSLEER. The CDR3 runs to 15 residues. Trimming cost V 0 bases and J 2 bases, with 11 bases left between them. The chain's CDR3 is CASSQDQQGPYEQYF. The CDR3 nucleotides read TGCGCCAGCAGCCAAGATCAACAGGGCCCCTACGAGCAGTACTTC.

The chain is built from TRBV20-1 and TRBJ1-1, with D possibly being TRBD1 (5 bases). The CDR3 consists of 13 residues. V lost 4 bases and J 3 bases, leaving 12 bases between the germline ends. Looked up from germline, CDR1 is DFQATT and CDR2 is SNEGSKA (reference sequence). CDR3 in amino acids: CSATAGRYTEAFF. CDR3 nucleotide sequence: TGCAGTGCTACCGCAGGGAGGTACACTGAAGCTTTCTTT.

The chain recombines TRBV7-9 with TRBJ2-2; TRBD2 is a possible D gene (6 bases). This CDR3 is 14 amino acids long. V was trimmed by 5 bases and J by 7 bases, leaving 14 bases between them. CDR1 SEHNR and CDR2 FQNEAQ come from the germline V gene (reference sequence). DNA of the CDR3: TGTGCCAGCAGCACCCTAGGGCGGGACGGGGAGCTGTTTTTT. It specifies CASSTLGRDGELFF.

Ten or more counts support this clonotype. This sequence joins TRBV12-3 or TRBV12-4 and TRBJ1-5; 9 bases are shared with TRBD1. CDR3 size: 13 residues. The J segment lost 7 bases and the V segment lost 9 bases, leaving 7 bases of the junction unmatched. CDR3 DNA: TGTGCCAGTCGACAGGGGGAAGGGCAGCCCCAGCATTTT. This translates into CASRQGEGQPQHF.

This clonotype was counted a few times. The rearrangement uses TRBV9 and TRBJ1-5; D possibly corresponds to TRBD1 (5 bases). This CDR3 contains 14 residues. Germline V gives CDR1 SGDLS, CDR2 YYNGEE. Trimming removed 2 bases from V and 3 bases from J, with 9 bases in between. DNA for the CDR3: TGTGCCAGCAGCGTTGGGGGGGTCAATCAGCCCCAGCATTTT. Its protein is CASSVGGVNQPQHF.

This clonotype came up many times. The chain employs TRBV12-3 or TRBV12-4 and TRBJ2-1; possibly TRBD2 for D (6 bases). There are 15 residues in the CDR3. V was trimmed by 3 bases and J by 8 bases, leaving 17 bases between them. The CDR3 spells CASSLWRIGGDEQFF. DNA of the CDR3: TGTGCCAGCAGTTTGTGGAGAATCGGCGGGGATGAGCAGTTCTTC.